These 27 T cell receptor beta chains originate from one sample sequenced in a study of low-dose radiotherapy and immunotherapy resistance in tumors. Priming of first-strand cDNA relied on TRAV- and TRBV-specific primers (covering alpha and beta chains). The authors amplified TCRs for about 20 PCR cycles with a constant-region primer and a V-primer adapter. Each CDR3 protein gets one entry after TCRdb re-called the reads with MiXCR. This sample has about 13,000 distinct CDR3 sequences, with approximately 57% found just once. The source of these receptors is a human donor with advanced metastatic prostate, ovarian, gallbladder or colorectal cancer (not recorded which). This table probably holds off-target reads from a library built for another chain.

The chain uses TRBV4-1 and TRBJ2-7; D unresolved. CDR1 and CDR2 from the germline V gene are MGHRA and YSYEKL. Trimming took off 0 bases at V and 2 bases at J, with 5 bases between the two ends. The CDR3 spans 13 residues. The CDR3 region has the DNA TGCGCCAGCAGCCAAGAGGCCACCTACGAGCAGTACTTC. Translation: CASSQEATYEQYF.

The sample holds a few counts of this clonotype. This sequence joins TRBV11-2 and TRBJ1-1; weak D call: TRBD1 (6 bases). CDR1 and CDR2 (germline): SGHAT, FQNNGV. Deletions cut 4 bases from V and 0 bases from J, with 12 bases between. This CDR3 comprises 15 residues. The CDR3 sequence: CASSSQYRVNTEAFF. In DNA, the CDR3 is TGTGCCAGCAGCTCGCAATACAGGGTGAACACTGAAGCTTTCTTT.

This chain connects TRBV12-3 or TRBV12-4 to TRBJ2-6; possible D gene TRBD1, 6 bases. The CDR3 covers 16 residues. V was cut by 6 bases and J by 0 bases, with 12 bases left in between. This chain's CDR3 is CASSWTASSGANVLTF. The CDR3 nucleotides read TGTGCCAGCAGCTGGACAGCCAGCTCTGGGGCCAACGTCCTGACTTTC.

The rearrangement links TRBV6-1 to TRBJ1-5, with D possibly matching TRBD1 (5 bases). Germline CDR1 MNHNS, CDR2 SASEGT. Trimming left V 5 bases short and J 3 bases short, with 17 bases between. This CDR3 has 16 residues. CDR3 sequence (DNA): TGTGCCAGCAGTCTCAGGGCCCGCCTCTCCAATCAGCCCCAGCATTTT. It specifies CASSLRARLSNQPQHF.

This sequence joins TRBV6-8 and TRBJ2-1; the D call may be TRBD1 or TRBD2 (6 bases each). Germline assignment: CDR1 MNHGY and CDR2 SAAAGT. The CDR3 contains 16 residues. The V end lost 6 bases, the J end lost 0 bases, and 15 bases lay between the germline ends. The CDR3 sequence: CASRSQGGSSYNEQFF. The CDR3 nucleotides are TGTGCCAGCAGGAGCCAAGGGGGGAGCTCCTACAATGAGCAGTTCTTC.

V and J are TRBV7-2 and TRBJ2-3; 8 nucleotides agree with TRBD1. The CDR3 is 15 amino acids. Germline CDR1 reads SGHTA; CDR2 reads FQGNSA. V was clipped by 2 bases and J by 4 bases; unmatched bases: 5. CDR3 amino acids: CASSLRLQGADTQYF. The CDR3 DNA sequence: TGTGCCAGCAGCTTAAGACTACAGGGGGCAGATACGCAGTATTTT.

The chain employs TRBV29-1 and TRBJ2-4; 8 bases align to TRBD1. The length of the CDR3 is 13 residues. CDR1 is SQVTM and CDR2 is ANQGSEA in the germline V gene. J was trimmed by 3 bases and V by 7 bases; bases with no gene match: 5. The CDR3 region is CSALTGDKNIQYF. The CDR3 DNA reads TGCAGCGCCCTGACAGGGGACAAAAACATTCAGTACTTC.

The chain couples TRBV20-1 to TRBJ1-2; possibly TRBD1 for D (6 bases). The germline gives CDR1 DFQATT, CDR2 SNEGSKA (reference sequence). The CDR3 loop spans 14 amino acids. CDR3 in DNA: TGCCTCATGGACAGCTCCTGGGGGGACTATGGCTACACCTTC. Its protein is CLMDSSWGDYGYTF.

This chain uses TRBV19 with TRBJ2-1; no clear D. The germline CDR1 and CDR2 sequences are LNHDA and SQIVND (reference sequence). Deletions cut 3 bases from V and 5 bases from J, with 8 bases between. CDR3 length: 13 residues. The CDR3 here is CASSMGRNNEQFF. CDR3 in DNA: TGTGCCAGTAGTATGGGCAGGAACAATGAGCAGTTCTTC.

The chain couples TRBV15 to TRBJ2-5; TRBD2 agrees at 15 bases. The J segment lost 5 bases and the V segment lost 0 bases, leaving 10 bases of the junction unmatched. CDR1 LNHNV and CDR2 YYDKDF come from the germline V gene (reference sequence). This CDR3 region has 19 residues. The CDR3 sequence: CATSRENGLAGGPEETQYF. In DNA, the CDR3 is TGTGCCACCAGCAGAGAGAATGGACTAGCGGGGGGGCCTGAGGAGACCCAGTACTTC.

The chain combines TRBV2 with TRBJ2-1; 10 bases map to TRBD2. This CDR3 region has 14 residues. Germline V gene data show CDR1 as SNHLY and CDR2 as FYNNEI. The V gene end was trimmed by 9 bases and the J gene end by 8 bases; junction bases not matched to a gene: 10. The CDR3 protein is CARTSGRASDEQFF. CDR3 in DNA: TGTGCCAGAACCAGCGGGAGGGCCAGTGATGAGCAGTTCTTC.

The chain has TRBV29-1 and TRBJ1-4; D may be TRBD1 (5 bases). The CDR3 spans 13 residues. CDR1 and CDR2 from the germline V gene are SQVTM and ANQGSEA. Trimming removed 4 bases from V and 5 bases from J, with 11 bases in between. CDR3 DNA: TGCAGCGTTGCTGCCCAGGGAAATGAAAAACTGTTTTTT. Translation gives CSVAAQGNEKLFF.

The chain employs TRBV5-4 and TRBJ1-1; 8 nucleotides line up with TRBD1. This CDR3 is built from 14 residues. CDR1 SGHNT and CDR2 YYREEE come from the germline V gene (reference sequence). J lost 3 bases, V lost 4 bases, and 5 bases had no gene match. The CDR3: CASSHRGADTEAFF. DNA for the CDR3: TGTGCCAGCAGCCACAGGGGGGCGGACACTGAAGCTTTCTTT.

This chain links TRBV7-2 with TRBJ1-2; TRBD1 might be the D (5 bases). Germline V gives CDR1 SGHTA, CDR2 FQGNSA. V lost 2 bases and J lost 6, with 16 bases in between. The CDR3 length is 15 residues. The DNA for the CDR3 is TGTGCCAGCAGCTTATTGGCCGACGGGGGGGATGGCTACACCTTC. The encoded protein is CASSLLADGGDGYTF.

CDR3 nucleotide sequence: TGTGCCAGCAGCTTGCTCGGACAGGGGGCAGGCTCACCCCTCCACTTT. Residues: CASSLLGQGAGSPLHF. This chain connects TRBV5-6 to TRBJ1-6; TRBD1 matches 11 bases. CDR1 is SGHDT, CDR2 YYEEEE, per germline. The CDR3 loop spans 16 amino acids. The V and J ends lost 1 base and 10 bases, in that order; junction bases with no gene match: 7.

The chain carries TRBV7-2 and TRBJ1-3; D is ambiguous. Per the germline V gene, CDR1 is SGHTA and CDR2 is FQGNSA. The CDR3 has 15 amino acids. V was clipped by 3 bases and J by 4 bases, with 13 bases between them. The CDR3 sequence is CASSLGGRQGNTIYF. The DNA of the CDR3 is TGTGCCAGCAGCTTGGGTGGTAGGCAGGGAAACACCATATATTTT.

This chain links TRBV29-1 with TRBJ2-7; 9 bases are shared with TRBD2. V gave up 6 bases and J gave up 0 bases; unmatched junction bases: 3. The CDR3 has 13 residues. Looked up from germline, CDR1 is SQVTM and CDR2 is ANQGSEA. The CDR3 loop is CSVETSGSYEQYF. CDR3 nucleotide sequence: TGCAGCGTGGAGACTAGCGGCTCCTACGAGCAGTACTTC.

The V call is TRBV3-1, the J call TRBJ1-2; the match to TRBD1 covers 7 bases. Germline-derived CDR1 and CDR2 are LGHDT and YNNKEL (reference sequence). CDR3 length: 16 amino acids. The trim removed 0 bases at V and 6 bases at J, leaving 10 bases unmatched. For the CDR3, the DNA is TGTGCCAGCAGCCAAGAAAACCCAGGGGGGATTAATGGCTACACCTTC. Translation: CASSQENPGGINGYTF.

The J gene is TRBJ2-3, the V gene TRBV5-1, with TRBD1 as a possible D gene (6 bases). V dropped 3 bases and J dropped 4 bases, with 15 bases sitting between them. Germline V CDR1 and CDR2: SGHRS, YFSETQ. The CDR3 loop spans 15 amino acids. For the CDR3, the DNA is TGCGCCAGCAGCTCGGGACACAGAAATCCAGATACGCAGTATTTT. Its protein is CASSSGHRNPDTQYF.

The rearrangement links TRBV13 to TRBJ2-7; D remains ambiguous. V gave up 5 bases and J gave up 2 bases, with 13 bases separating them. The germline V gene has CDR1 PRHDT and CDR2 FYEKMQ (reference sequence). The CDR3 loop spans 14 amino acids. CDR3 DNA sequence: TGTGCCAGCAGCATTGGAACCGGTGCCTACGAGCAGTACTTC. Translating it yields CASSIGTGAYEQYF.

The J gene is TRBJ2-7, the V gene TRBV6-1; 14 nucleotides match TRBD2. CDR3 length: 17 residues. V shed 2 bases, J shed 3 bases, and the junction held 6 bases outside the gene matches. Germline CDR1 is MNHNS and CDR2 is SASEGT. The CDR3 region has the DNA TGTGCCAGCAGTGAAATGGGGGGACTAGCGGGGGTCTACGAGCAGTACTTC. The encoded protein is CASSEMGGLAGVYEQYF.

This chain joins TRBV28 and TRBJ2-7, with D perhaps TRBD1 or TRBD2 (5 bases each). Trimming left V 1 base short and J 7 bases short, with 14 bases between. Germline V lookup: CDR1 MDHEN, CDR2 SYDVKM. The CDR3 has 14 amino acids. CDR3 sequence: CASSLYAGTREQYF. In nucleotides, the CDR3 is TGTGCCAGCAGTTTATACGCAGGGACGAGGGAGCAGTACTTC. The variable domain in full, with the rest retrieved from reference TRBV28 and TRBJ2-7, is DVKVTQSSRYLVKRTGEKVFLECVQDMDHENMFWYRQDPGLGLRLIYFSYDVKMKEKGDIPEGYSVSREKKERFSLILESASTNQTSMYLCASSLYAGTREQYFGPGTRLTVT.

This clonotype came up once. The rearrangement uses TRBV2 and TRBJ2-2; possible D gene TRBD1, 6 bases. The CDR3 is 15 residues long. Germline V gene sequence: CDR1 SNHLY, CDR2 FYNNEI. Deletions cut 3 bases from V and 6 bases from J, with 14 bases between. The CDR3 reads CASSEVIEGAGELFF. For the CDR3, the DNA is TGTGCCAGCAGTGAGGTGATAGAGGGGGCCGGGGAGCTGTTTTTT.

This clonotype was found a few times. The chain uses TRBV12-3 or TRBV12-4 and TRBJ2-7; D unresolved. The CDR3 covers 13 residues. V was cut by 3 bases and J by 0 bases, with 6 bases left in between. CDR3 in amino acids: CASSLSDSYEQYF. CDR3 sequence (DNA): TGTGCCAGCAGTTTGAGTGACTCCTACGAGCAGTACTTC.

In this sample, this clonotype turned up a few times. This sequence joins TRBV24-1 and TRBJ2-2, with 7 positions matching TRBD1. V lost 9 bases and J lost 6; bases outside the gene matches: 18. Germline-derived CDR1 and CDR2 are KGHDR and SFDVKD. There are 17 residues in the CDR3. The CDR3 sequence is CATGTPDRGGYSGELFF. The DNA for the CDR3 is TGTGCCACCGGAACGCCGGATCGAGGGGGCTATTCCGGGGAGCTGTTTTTT.

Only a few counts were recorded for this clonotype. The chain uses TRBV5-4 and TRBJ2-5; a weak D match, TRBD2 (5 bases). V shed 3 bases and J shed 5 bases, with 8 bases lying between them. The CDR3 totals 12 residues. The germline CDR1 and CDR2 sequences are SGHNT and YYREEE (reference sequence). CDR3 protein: CASSSWEETQYF. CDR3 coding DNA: TGTGCCAGCAGCTCTTGGGAGGAGACCCAGTACTTC.

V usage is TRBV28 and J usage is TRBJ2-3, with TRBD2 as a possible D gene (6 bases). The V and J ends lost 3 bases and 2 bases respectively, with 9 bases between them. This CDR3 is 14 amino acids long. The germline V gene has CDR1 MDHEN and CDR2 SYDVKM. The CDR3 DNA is TGTGCCAGCAGTTTGGGGGACTCCACAGATACGCAGTATTTT. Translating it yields CASSLGDSTDTQYF.